A single sample gave rise to the 10 T cell receptor beta chains below, sequenced in a study of T cell changes during pregnancy in multiple sclerosis. This table comes from immunoSEQ multiplex PCR, and its TCRdb copy is limited to in-frame clones, with some not included. The sample has 20,000 to 25,000 clones, more than 75% seen once. Sequenced material: CD8+ T cells from peripheral blood mononuclear cells, taken in the first trimester of pregnancy. All receptors come from a female donor in good health, enrolled as a control in a pregnancy study.

The chain carries TRBV2 and TRBJ2-1; 8 nucleotides agree with TRBD2. Trimming removed 2 bases from V and 5 bases from J; junction bases left unmatched: 5. The CDR3 is 15 residues long. Germline V lookup: CDR1 SNHLY, CDR2 FYNNEI. The CDR3, as DNA: TGTGCCAGCAGTGAAAGCGGGAGAAATGACAATGAGCAGTTCTTC. Amino acid sequence: CASSESGRNDNEQFF.

The rearrangement links TRBV2 to TRBJ1-5; 8 bases are a match to TRBD1. This CDR3 is 15 amino acids long. Looked up from germline, CDR1 is SNHLY and CDR2 is FYNNEI. After removal of 2 bases from V and 2 bases from J, the junction contained 2 bases not matched to a gene. The CDR3 nucleotides read TGTGCCAGCAGTGAATCGGGACAGGGCAATCAGCCCCAGCATTTT. This sequence encodes CASSESGQGNQPQHF.

In this sample, this clone turned up many times. This sequence joins TRBV10-1 and TRBJ1-6, with a tentative D call TRBD1 (5 bases). The ends were cut back, 4 bases at V and 9 bases at J, with 10 bases in the middle. Looked up from germline, CDR1 is WNHNN and CDR2 is SYGVQD (reference sequence). The CDR3 covers 13 residues. CDR3 region: CASSGREGSPLHF. The CDR3 DNA is TGCGCCAGCAGTGGCAGGGAAGGTTCACCCCTCCACTTT.

The chain links TRBV19 to TRBJ2-7; perhaps TRBD2 as D (5 bases). Germline CDR1 LNHDA, CDR2 SQIVND (reference sequence). V lost 7 bases and J lost 5, with 21 bases in between. The CDR3 length is 15 residues. CDR3 sequence: CASTGGQGEVDEQYF. The CDR3 DNA follows: TGTGCCAGTACAGGAGGTCAAGGCGAGGTCGACGAGCAGTACTTC.

V gene TRBV28 combines with J gene TRBJ2-2; the D gene is possibly TRBD2 (5 bases). In germline, CDR1 is MDHEN, CDR2 SYDVKM. CDR3 size: 13 residues. V lost 7 bases to trimming and J lost 1 base, with 7 bases between them. The CDR3 is CASNGLNTGELFF. CDR3 in DNA: TGTGCCAGCAATGGACTGAACACCGGGGAGCTGTTTTTT.

This clone was found once. The J gene is TRBJ2-1, the V gene TRBV5-1; TRBD2 agrees at 7 bases. V trimming: 0 bases; J trimming: 4 bases; junction bases outside the gene matches: 10. Germline V gene sequence: CDR1 SGHRS, CDR2 YFSETQ. The CDR3 extends over 17 amino acids. DNA of the CDR3: TGCGCCAGCAGCTTGGGTTCTGAGCGGGGCTTTTACAATGAGCAGTTCTTC. Protein sequence: CASSLGSERGFYNEQFF.

The genes are TRBV25-1 and TRBJ2-1; D is undetermined. The V end lost 5 bases, the J end lost 2 bases, and 13 bases lay between the germline ends. The CDR3 consists of 15 residues. The V gene's germline CDR1 is MGHDK and CDR2 SYGVNS. The CDR3, as DNA: TGTGCCAGCAGTTTCGAACTCTTCGCCTACAATGAGCAGTTCTTC. Translating it yields CASSFELFAYNEQFF.

This chain uses TRBV6-5 with TRBJ2-7; 8 bases are a match to TRBD1. Per the germline V gene, CDR1 is MNHEY and CDR2 is SVGAGI. The V segment lost 6 bases and the J segment 6 bases; nucleotides outside the gene matches: 7. CDR3 length: 13 amino acids. The CDR3 sequence: CASRTGVSSEQYF. The CDR3 bases are TGTGCCAGCAGGACAGGGGTTTCATCCGAGCAGTACTTC.

The J gene is TRBJ1-2, the V gene TRBV6-5; the match to TRBD1 covers 7 bases. Per germline, CDR1 MNHEY and CDR2 SVGAGI. The junction had 8 bases not matched to a gene; V was cut back by 0 bases and J by 7 bases. This CDR3 spans 15 amino acids. CDR3 sequence reads: CASSYSAGGYGGYTF. CDR3 bases: TGTGCCAGCAGTTACTCGGCAGGGGGGTACGGTGGCTACACCTTC.

This clone is medium-sized (0.01 to 0.1%). The CDR3 coding sequence is TGTGCCAGCAGCGCCGGACAGGGGACTACCTACGAGCAGTACTTC. Its protein product is CASSAGQGTTYEQYF. The chain joins TRBV9 to TRBJ2-7, with TRBD1 matching 9 bases. The CDR3 has 15 amino acids. The V gene end was trimmed by 3 bases and the J gene end by 2 bases; junction bases not matched to a gene: 6. The germline gives CDR1 SGDLS, CDR2 YYNGEE.